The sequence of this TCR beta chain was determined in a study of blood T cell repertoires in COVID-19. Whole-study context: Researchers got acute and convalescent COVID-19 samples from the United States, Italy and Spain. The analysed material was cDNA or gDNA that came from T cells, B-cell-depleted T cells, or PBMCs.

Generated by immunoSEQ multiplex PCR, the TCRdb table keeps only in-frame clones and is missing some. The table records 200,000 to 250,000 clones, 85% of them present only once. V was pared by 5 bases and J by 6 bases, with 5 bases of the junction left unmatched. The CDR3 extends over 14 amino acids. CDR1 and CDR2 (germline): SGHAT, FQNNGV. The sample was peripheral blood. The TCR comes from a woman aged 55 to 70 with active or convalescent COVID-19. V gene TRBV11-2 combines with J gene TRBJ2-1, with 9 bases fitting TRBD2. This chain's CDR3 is CASSLAGQSNEQFF. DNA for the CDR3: TGTGCCAGCAGCCTAGCGGGACAGAGCAATGAGCAGTTCTTC.